A selection of T cell receptor beta chains follows, all from one sample in a study of blood T cell repertoires in COVID-19. The table came from immunoSEQ multiplex PCR; TCRdb's copy has only in-frame clones and leaves some out. This table has around 84,000 clones, roughly 80% appearing once. What was sequenced was peripheral blood. Receptor source: a woman between 35 and 50 years old with active or convalescent COVID-19. Each CDR3 is given with its conserved first and last residue. A D gene is named only where the DNA matches it firmly. Only some rows state a clone size, as once, few, many or a class for expanded clones.

cdr3_nt cdr3_aa d_call v_call clone_size j_call
TGTGCCAGCTCCCCAGTGGCCAGGGGCGATGGCTACACCTTC CASSPVARGDGYTF - TRBV18 - TRBJ1-2
TGTGCCAGCAGCTCCACTAATACGCAGTATTTT CASSSTNTQYF - TRBV7-2 - TRBJ2-3
TGTGCCAGCAGCTTAACGCCGGGACTAGGGGGGTTAGATACGCAGTATTTT CASSLTPGLGGLDTQYF TRBD2 TRBV7-3 - TRBJ2-3
TGCAGCGTTTTCACCGGGACAGGGCCTGAAAAACTGTTTTTT CSVFTGTGPEKLFF TRBD1 TRBV29-1 - TRBJ1-4
TGCGCCAGCAGCATAGGGGACCATAGGGGAGGTGAGCAGTTCTTC CASSIGDHRGGEQFF - TRBV5-1 - TRBJ2-1
TGTGCCAGTAGTATATGGGGGGGAGGCACCGGGGAGCTGTTTTTT CASSIWGGGTGELFF TRBD2 TRBV19 - TRBJ2-2
TGTGCCAGCAGCTTAATTGGACGGGGCTACGAGCAGTACTTC CASSLIGRGYEQYF - TRBV7-2 - TRBJ2-7
TGTGCCTGGAGTGTTGGTCGAAGCGGGGGTTTCAACTACGAGCAGTACTTC CAWSVGRSGGFNYEQYF TRBD2 TRBV30 - TRBJ2-7
TGTGCCAGCTCCCTTGGACAGGGAGAGACCCAGTACTTC CASSLGQGETQYF TRBD1 TRBV18 - TRBJ2-5
TGTGCCAGCAGTTCCTCGACAGGGACTGGCTACACCTTC CASSSSTGTGYTF TRBD1 TRBV6-2/TRBV6-3 - TRBJ1-2
TGTGCCAGCAGTTACTCGAGACAGAAAAATAGCAATCAGCCCCAGCATTTT CASSYSRQKNSNQPQHF - TRBV6-2/TRBV6-3 - TRBJ1-5
TGCGCCAGCAGCTTGGACAGGGTAGGGGACAATGAGCAGTTCTTC CASSLDRVGDNEQFF - TRBV5-1 few TRBJ2-1